The present TCR beta chain was sequenced within a study of OX40 agonist ivuxolimab in advanced cancers. In the study overall: Patient treatment consisted of intravenous ivuxolimab administration every 2 weeks at 0.01 to 10 mg/kg. Averaging roughly 60 years in age, with a range of about 20 to 90, the cohort was 82.7% male.

Study observations and caveats: In the 0.1-3.0 mg/kg groups, partial responders showed among the lowest expansion.

This CDR3 has 15 amino acids. Germline V gives CDR1 SNHLY, CDR2 FYNNEI. Germline trimming cut 6 bases from V and 4 bases from J; bases unmatched to any gene: 9. About this clone: No antigen is known for it.

The sampling schedule covered blood at baseline, cycle 4 day 1, and cycle 7 day 1. Here immunoSEQ multiplex PCR was the method, and the copy in TCRdb shows in-frame clones only, minus some. The sample includes some 77,000 clones, just under 95% of them seen just once. The TCR originated in an adult with an advanced solid tumor such as melanoma, head and neck, liver or kidney cancer. Specimen: CD4+ or CD8+ T cells sorted from blood, collected in a trial of the OX40 agonist ivuxolimab. This chain uses TRBV2 with TRBJ2-5, with 9 positions matching TRBD1. This chain's CDR3 is CASRDRDRDGETQYF. The CDR3 nucleotides read TGTGCCAGCAGGGACCGGGACAGGGATGGAGAGACCCAGTACTTC.